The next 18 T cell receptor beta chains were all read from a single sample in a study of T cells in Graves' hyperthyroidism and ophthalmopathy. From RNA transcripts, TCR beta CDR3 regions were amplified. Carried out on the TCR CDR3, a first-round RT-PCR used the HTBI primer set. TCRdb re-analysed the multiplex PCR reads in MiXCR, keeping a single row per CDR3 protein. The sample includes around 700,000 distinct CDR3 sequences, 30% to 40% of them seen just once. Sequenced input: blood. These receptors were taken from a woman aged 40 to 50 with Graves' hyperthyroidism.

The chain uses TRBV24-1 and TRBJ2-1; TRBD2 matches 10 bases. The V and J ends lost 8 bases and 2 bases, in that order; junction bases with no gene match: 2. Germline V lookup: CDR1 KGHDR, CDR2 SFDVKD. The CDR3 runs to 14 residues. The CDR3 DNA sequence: TGTGCCACCATGACTAGCGGGCCCTACAATGAGCAGTTCTTC. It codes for CATMTSGPYNEQFF.

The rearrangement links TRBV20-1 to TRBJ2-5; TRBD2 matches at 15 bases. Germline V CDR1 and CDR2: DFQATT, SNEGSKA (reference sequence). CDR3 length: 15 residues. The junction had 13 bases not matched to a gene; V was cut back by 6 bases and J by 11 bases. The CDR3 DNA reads TGCAGTGCCCCCGGACTAGCGGGGGGGGGAGATACGCAGTACTTC. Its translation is CSAPGLAGGGDTQYF.

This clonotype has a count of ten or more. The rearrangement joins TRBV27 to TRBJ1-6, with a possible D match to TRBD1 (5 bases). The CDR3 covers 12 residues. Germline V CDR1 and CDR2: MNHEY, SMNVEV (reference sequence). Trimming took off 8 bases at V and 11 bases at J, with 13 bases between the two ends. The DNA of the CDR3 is TGTGCCAGCGGGCAGGGAAGGACACCCCTCCACTTT. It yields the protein CASGQGRTPLHF.

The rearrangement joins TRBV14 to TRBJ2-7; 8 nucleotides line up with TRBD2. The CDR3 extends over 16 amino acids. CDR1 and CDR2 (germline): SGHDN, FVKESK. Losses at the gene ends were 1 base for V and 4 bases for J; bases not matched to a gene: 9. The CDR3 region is CASSQVSVSGSYEQYF. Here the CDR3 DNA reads TGTGCCAGCAGCCAAGTTAGCGTCAGCGGGAGTTACGAGCAGTACTTC.

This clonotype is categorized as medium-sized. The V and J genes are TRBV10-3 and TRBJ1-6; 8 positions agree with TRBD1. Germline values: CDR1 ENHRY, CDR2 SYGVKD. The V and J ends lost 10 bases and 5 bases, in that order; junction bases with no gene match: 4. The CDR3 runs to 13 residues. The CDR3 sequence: CATSDRDNSPLHF. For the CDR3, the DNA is TGTGCCACGTCGGACAGGGATAATTCACCCCTCCACTTT.

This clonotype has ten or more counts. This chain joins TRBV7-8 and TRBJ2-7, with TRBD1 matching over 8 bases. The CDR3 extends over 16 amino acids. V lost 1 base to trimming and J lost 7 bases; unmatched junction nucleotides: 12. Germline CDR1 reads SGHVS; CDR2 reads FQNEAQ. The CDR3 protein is CASSLETGVPPREQYF. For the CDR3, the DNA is TGTGCCAGCAGCTTAGAGACAGGGGTTCCCCCAAGGGAGCAGTACTTC.

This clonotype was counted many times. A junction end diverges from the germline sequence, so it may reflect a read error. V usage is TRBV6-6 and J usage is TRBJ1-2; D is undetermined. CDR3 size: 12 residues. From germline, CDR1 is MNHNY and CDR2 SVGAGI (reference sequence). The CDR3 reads CASSYSDRKYIF. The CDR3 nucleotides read TGTGCCAGCAGTTACTCGGATCGGAAGTATATCTTC.

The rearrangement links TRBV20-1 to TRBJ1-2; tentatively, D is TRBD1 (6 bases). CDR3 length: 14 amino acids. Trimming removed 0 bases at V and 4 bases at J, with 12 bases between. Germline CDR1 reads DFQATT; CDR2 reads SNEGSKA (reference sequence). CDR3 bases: TGCAGTGCTAGAGAGGTCAGGGGCTTCTATGGCTACACCTTC. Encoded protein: CSAREVRGFYGYTF.

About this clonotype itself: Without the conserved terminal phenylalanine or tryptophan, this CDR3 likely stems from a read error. CDR3 DNA sequence: TGTGCCAGCAGCGGGACAGGGGGCTTTCGAACTGAAGCTTTCGTT. As protein: CASSGTGGFRTEAFV. The gene calls are TRBV7-2 and TRBJ1-1, with TRBD1 matching over 12 bases. CDR3 size: 15 residues. Germline V lookup: CDR1 SGHTA, CDR2 FQGNSA. V lost 5 bases and J lost 5; bases outside the gene matches: 6.

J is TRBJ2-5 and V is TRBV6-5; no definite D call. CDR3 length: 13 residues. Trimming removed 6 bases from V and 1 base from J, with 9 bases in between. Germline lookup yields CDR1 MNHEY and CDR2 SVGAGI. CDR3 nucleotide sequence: TGTGCCAGCAGAAGACCGAGCCAAGAGACCCAGTACTTC. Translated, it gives CASRRPSQETQYF.

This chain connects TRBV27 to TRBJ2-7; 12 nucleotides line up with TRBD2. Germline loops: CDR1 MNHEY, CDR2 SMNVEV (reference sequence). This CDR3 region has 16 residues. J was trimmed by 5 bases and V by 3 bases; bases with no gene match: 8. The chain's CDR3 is CASSFLLAGGINEQYF. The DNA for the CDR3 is TGTGCCAGCAGTTTCCTACTAGCGGGAGGCATAAACGAGCAGTACTTC.

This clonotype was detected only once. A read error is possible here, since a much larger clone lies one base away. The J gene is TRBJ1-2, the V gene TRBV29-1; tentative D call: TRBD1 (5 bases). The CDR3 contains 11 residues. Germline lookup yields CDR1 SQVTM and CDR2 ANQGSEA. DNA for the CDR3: TGCAGCCTTGAGGGGAATGATGGCTACGCCTTC. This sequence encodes CSLEGNDGYAF.

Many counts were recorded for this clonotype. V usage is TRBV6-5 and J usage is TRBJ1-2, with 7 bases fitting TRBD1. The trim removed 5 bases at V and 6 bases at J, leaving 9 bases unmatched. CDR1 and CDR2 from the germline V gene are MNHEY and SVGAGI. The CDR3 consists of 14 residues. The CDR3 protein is CASSEYRGDDGYTF. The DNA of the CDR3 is TGTGCCAGCAGTGAGTACAGGGGAGATGATGGCTACACCTTC.

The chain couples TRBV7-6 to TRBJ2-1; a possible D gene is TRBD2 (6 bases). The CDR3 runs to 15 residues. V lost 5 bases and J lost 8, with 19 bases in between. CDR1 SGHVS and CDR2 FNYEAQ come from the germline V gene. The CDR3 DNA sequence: TGTGCCAGCAGCCCTCGGGACTCTGTGTTTGATGAGCAGTTCTTC. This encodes CASSPRDSVFDEQFF.

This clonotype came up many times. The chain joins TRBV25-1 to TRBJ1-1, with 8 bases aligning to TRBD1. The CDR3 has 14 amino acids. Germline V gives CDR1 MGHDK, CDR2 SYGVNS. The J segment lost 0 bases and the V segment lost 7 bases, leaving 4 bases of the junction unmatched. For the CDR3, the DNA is TGTGCCAGCACGGGGACAGGTATGAACACTGAAGCTTTCTTT. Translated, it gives CASTGTGMNTEAFF. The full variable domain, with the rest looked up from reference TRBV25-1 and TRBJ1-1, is EADIYQTPRYLVIGTGKKITLECSQTMGHDKMYWYQQDPGMELHLIHYSYGVNSTEKGDLSSESTVSRIRTEHFPLTLESARPSHTSQYLCASTGTGMNTEAFFGQGTRLTVV.

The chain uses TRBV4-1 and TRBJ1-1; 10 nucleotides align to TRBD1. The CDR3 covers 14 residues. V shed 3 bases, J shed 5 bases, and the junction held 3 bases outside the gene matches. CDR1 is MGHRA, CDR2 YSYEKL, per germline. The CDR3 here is CASSHPGQGTEAFF. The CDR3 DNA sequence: TGCGCCAGCAGCCATCCGGGACAGGGGACTGAAGCTTTCTTT.

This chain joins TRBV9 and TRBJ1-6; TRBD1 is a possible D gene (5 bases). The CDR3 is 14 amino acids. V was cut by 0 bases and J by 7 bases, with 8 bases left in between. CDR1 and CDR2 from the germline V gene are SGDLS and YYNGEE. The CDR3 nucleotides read TGTGCCAGCAGCGTAGTAGGGGACAATTCACCCCTCCACTTT. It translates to CASSVVGDNSPLHF. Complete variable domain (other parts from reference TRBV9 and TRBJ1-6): DSGVTQTPKHLITATGQRVTLRCSPRSGDLSVYWYQQSLDQGLQFLIQYYNGEERAKGNILERFSAQQFPDLHSELNLSSLELGDSALYFCASSVVGDNSPLHFGNGTRLTVT.

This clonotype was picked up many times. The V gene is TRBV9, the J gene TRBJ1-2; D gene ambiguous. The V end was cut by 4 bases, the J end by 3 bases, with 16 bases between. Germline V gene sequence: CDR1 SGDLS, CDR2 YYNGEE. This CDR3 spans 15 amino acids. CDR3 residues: CASSPQMGGHYGYTF. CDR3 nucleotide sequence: TGTGCCAGCAGCCCCCAGATGGGCGGACACTATGGCTACACCTTC.